The clone carrying this T cell receptor beta chain was counted between two and nine times. Its antigen is undetermined. Via MiXCR, TCRdb re-called the RACE reads, giving one row per CDR3 protein. Here the sample spans just over 350,000 distinct CDR3 sequences, nearly 6.5% being singletons. The entry originates in a study of human T cells and chemical hapten exposure. Findings and limits, study-wide: The donor cohort had alopecia, so its immune response may not match that of healthy people.

Time point here: patch test 2, 6 weeks after DPC sensitization. The treatment here: therapeutic diphenylcyclopropenone sensitization with weekly scalp DPC. CDR1 and CDR2 from the germline V gene are LGHNA and YNFKEQ. The length of the CDR3 is 17 residues. The V gene lost 0 bases and the J gene lost 0 bases, with 14 bases spanning the gap. The sequenced sample was whole blood, obtained in connection with sensitization to the hapten diphenylcyclopropenone (DPC). The chain combines TRBV4-2 with TRBJ1-1, with TRBD1 as a possible D gene (6 bases). This receptor was obtained from a woman under 30 with alopecia areata. Some clones in this sample may be carry-over from other donors' samples. The CDR3: CASSQDRGLLMNTEAFF. As DNA, the CDR3 is TGTGCCAGCAGCCAAGACAGGGGACTACTCATGAACACTGAAGCTTTCTTT.